The entry below describes one T cell receptor (beta chain). This CDR3 has 18 amino acids. Trimming took off 7 bases at V and 0 bases at J, with 21 bases between the two ends. Germline V gene lookup returns CDR1 LGHNT and CDR2 FRNRAP. TCRdb re-called the reads with MiXCR, one entry per CDR3 protein. Of about 230,000 distinct CDR3 sequences listed, 22% are singletons. The data stem from a study of T cell repertoires in cytomegalovirus infection. This sequence joins TRBV12-5 and TRBJ2-2; TRBD1 might be the D (6 bases). Sequencing input: CD8+ T cells from PBMCs. This TCR came from a human donor in good health (CMV status not recorded). Some clones in this sample may be carry-over from other donors' samples. DNA of the CDR3: TGTGCTAGTGCCAGCCCCGCCGGCAGGGGATCGAACACCGGGGAGCTGTTTTTT. It encodes CASASPAGRGSNTGELFF.